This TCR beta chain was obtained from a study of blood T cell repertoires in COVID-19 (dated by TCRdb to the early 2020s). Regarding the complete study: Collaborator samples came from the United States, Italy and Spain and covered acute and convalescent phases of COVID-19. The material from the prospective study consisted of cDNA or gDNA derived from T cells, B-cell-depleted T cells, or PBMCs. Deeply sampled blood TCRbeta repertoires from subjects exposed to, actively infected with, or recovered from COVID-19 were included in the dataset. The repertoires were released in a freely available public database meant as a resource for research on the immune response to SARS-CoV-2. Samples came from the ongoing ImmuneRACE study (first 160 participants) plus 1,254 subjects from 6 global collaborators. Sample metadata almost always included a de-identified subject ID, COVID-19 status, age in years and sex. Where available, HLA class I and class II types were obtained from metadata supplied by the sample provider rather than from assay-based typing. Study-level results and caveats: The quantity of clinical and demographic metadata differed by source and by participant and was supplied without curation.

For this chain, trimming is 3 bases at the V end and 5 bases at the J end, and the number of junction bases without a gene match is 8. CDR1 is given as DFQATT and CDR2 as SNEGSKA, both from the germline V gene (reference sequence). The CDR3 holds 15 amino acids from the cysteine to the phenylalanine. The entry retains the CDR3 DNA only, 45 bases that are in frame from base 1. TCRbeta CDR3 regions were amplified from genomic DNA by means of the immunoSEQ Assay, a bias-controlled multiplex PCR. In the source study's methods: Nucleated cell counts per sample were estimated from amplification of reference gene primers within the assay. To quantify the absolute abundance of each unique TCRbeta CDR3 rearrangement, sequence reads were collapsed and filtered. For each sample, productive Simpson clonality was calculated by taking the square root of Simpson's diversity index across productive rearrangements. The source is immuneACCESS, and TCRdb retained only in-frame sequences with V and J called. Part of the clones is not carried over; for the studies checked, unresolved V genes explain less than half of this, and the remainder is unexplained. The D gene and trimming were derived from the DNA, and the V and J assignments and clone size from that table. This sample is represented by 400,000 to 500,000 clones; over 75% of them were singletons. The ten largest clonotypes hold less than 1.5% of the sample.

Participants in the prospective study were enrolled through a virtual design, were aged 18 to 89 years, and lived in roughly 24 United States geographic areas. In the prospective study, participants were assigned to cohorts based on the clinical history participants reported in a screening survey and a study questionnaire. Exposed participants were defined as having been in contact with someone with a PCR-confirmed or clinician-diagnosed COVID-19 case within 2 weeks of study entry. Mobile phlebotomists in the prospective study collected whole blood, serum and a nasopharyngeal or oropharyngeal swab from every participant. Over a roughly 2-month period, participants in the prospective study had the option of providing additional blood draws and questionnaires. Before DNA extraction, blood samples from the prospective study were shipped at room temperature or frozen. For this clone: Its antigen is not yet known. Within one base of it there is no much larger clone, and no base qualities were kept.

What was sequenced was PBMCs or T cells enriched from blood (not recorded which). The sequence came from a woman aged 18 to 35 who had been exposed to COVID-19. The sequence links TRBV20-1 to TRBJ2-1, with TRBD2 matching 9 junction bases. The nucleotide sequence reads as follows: TGCAGTGCTAGTTCGAGCGGGGGGCTCCACAATGAGCAGTTCTTC. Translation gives CSASSSGGLHNEQFF.